This T cell receptor beta chain was observed in a study of T-cell memory formation after mild COVID-19. Study-wide context: Largely donor-specific sequence clusters came from a couple of donors. General study points: Clones which contracted sat mainly in CM and EM if CD4+, and in EMRA if CD8+. Clones from the second wave (peaking day 37) had unconfirmed SARS-CoV-2 specificity.

TCRdb fed the 5' RACE reads into MiXCR, producing one record per CDR3 protein. The table includes over 250,000 distinct CDR3 sequences, roughly 15% detected once. This clonotype has more than one count but fewer than ten. The target antigen is unknown. The junction shows a germline mismatch at one end, possibly a read error. Germline values: CDR1 SGHDT, CDR2 YYEEEE. CDR3 length: 11 residues. V is TRBV5-6 and J is TRBJ1-2; a possible D gene is TRBD1 (5 bases). Sequencing was done on a sample of PBMCs or a T cell subset sorted from them (not recorded which). This TCR derives from a man aged 18 to 35 who had mild COVID-19 (a few samples of this study predate the infection). Cell type and time point are not known. CDR3 bases: TGTGCCAGCAGCCGGGACCAGATCGACGCCTTC. Its translation: CASSRDQIDAF.